The 17 T cell receptor beta chains in this list originate from one sample, sequenced in a study of PD-L1 blockade in urothelial cancer. The assay was immunoSEQ multiplex PCR, and TCRdb's table has in-frame clones only and misses some. The sample lists some 50,000 clones; around 90% were seen once. Regarding time point: pretreatment peripheral blood. The specimen was PBMCs, collected around atezolizumab (anti-PD-L1) treatment. The origin of the receptors is a woman aged 60-75 years with urothelial cancer.

The chain links TRBV7-9 to TRBJ1-2, with D possibly matching TRBD1 (6 bases). The V gene lost 0 bases and the J gene lost 6 bases, with 11 bases spanning the gap. The length of the CDR3 is 14 residues. CDR1 and CDR2 (germline): SEHNR, FQNEAQ (reference sequence). This chain's CDR3 is CASSLAWTADGYTF. CDR3 sequence (DNA): TGTGCCAGCAGCTTAGCGTGGACAGCAGATGGCTACACCTTC.

J is TRBJ1-5 and V is TRBV6-5; D is undetermined. CDR3 length equals 13 residues. The germline V gene encodes CDR1 MNHEY and CDR2 SVGAGI. V shed 4 bases and J shed 2 bases, with 6 bases lying between them. The CDR3 DNA is TGTGCCAGCAGTTCTGGAGGCAATCAGCCCCAGCATTTT. This translates into CASSSGGNQPQHF.

The chain joins TRBV19 to TRBJ1-1; D gene ambiguous. The CDR3 is 15 amino acids. The germline V gene encodes CDR1 LNHDA and CDR2 SQIVND (reference sequence). V lost 7 bases and J 6 bases, leaving 21 bases between the germline ends. CDR3 nucleotide sequence: TGTGCCAGTATCATTTTATCGGGGTTGGTCCCTGAAGCTTTCTTT. It specifies CASIILSGLVPEAFF.

This chain connects TRBV11-2 to TRBJ2-7, with unresolved D. Trimming took 2 bases from V and 6 from J, leaving 5 bases between them. Germline V gives CDR1 SGHAT, CDR2 FQNNGV. The CDR3 spans 11 residues. The CDR3 region is CASSLSREQYF. The CDR3 DNA sequence: TGTGCCAGCAGCTTAAGCCGCGAGCAGTACTTC.

The genes are TRBV5-1 and TRBJ2-7, with D hard to call. The CDR3 is 13 amino acids. Trimming removed 5 bases at V and 1 base at J, with 10 bases between. The germline gives CDR1 SGHRS, CDR2 YFSETQ. CDR3 sequence: CASSYDKSYEQYF. Written as DNA, the CDR3 is TGCGCCAGCAGTTACGACAAGTCCTACGAGCAGTACTTC.

This chain uses TRBV5-4 with TRBJ2-3, with 8 bases lining up with TRBD1. CDR1 and CDR2 from the germline V gene are SGHNT and YYREEE (reference sequence). Trimming cost V 4 bases and J 6 bases; bases outside gene matches: 7. The CDR3 is made up of 14 amino acids. The CDR3 region is CASSGLDREDTQYF. The CDR3 DNA reads TGTGCCAGCAGCGGCCTGGACAGGGAGGATACGCAGTATTTT. The full variable domain, completed using reference TRBV5-4 and TRBJ2-3, is ETGVTQSPTHLIKTRGQQVTLRCSSQSGHNTVSWYQQALGQGPQFIFQYYREEENGRGNFPPRFSGLQFPNYSSELNVNALELDDSALYLCASSGLDREDTQYFGPGTRLTVL.

The V and J genes are TRBV6-6 and TRBJ1-4; the D gene is possibly TRBD1 (6 bases). Germline values: CDR1 MNHNY, CDR2 SVGAGI (reference sequence). With 6 bases removed from V and 3 bases from J, the gap between germline ends came to 14 bases. The length of the CDR3 is 15 residues. Here the CDR3 reads CASSSQGLANEKLFF. The CDR3 DNA is TGTGCCAGCAGCTCCCAGGGGTTGGCTAATGAAAAACTGTTTTTT.

V is TRBV13 and J is TRBJ1-2, with D tentatively TRBD1 (6 bases). Germline assignment: CDR1 PRHDT and CDR2 FYEKMQ (reference sequence). This CDR3 comprises 13 residues. V gave up 6 bases and J gave up 4 bases, with 12 bases separating them. The CDR3 DNA follows: TGTGCCAGCAGGTTACAGGGTTCCTATGGCTACACCTTC. Its translation: CASRLQGSYGYTF.

CDR3 sequence reads: CASSDLGAGQPQHF. The CDR3 DNA reads as TGTGCCAGCAGTGATCTGGGGGCAGGCCAGCCCCAGCATTTT. The V gene is TRBV6-1, the J gene TRBJ1-5, with D perhaps TRBD1 (6 bases). Per germline, CDR1 MNHNS and CDR2 SASEGT. Deletions cut 3 bases from V and 7 bases from J, with 13 bases between. The CDR3 totals 14 residues.

This sequence joins TRBV28 and TRBJ2-7; a weak D match, TRBD1 (7 bases). Trimming removed 3 bases at V and 2 bases at J, with 17 bases between. The CDR3 covers 16 residues. Germline assignment: CDR1 MDHEN and CDR2 SYDVKM. The chain's CDR3 is CASSFVLRDSTYEQYF. CDR3 bases: TGTGCCAGCAGTTTTGTTTTGCGGGACAGCACCTACGAGCAGTACTTC.

The J gene is TRBJ2-2, the V gene TRBV5-6; tentative D call: TRBD2 (6 bases). V lost 1 base and J lost 7, with 11 bases in between. Germline-derived CDR1 and CDR2 are SGHDT and YYEEEE. This CDR3 spans 14 amino acids. In nucleotides, the CDR3 is TGTGCCAGCAGCTTGCCCGGGAGACTCGGGGAGCTGTTTTTT. Protein: CASSLPGRLGELFF. Full variable domain (outside the CDR3, taken from reference TRBV5-6 and TRBJ2-2): DAGVTQSPTHLIKTRGQQVTLRCSPKSGHDTVSWYQQALGQGPQFIFQYYEEEERQRGNFPDRFSGHQFPNYSSELNVNALLLGDSALYLCASSLPGRLGELFFGEGSRLTVL.

The chain carries TRBV7-9 and TRBJ2-5; no reliable D call. The V end was cut by 2 bases, the J end by 0 bases, with 7 bases between. CDR1 is SEHNR and CDR2 is FQNEAQ in the germline V gene (reference sequence). CDR3 length: 14 amino acids. The CDR3 DNA reads as TGTGCCAGCAGCTTATCGAGCGACCAAGAGACCCAGTACTTC. Translating it yields CASSLSSDQETQYF.

The chain uses TRBV7-3 and TRBJ1-1, with 8 bases identical to TRBD1. The CDR3 loop spans 14 amino acids. Looked up from germline, CDR1 is SGHTA and CDR2 is FQGTGA. After removal of 2 bases from V and 6 bases from J, the junction contained 5 bases not matched to a gene. The chain's CDR3 is CASSLRGQAAEAFF. CDR3 nucleotides: TGTGCCAGCAGCTTACGGGGACAGGCCGCTGAAGCTTTCTTT.

The J gene is TRBJ1-6, the V gene TRBV6-5, with 9 bases fitting TRBD1. The CDR3 is made up of 15 amino acids. J gave up 7 bases and V 4 bases, and 5 bases lay outside the gene matches. From germline, CDR1 is MNHEY and CDR2 SVGAGI. CDR3 loop: CASSSTGGQNSPLHF. CDR3 coding DNA: TGTGCCAGCAGTTCTACAGGGGGCCAAAATTCACCCCTCCACTTT.

This clone showed up just once. The chain joins TRBV7-9 to TRBJ1-1; a possible D gene is TRBD1 (5 bases). The CDR3 totals 16 residues. Germline values: CDR1 SEHNR, CDR2 FQNEAQ (reference sequence). V was pared by 6 bases and J by 5 bases, with 22 bases between. DNA for the CDR3: TGTGCCAGCAGGAACACTATTGGGACTGGGCAAACTGAAGCTTTCTTT. As protein: CASRNTIGTGQTEAFF.

The chain uses TRBV5-1 and TRBJ2-3, with 14 bases fitting TRBD2. CDR3 length: 18 amino acids. The V gene's germline CDR1 is SGHRS and CDR2 YFSETQ. After removal of 2 bases from V and 1 base from J, the junction contained 6 bases not matched to a gene. CDR3 sequence: CASSFTGLAGARTDTQYF. The CDR3 DNA reads as TGCGCCAGCAGCTTCACGGGACTAGCGGGGGCTCGCACAGATACGCAGTATTTT.

This clone was found once. This chain connects TRBV2 to TRBJ2-3; weak D call: TRBD1 (5 bases). The germline V and J ends were trimmed by 8 bases and 4 bases, with 7 bases remaining between them. This CDR3 region has 11 residues. From germline, CDR1 is SNHLY and CDR2 FYNNEI. This CDR3 is CASVGADTQYF. The CDR3 bases are TGTGCCAGCGTAGGGGCAGATACGCAGTATTTT.